The rows below give T cell receptor beta chains drawn from one sample of a study of T cell responses to AZD1222 COVID-19 vaccine. The protocol was immunoSEQ multiplex PCR, while the TCRdb copy is restricted to in-frame clones and leaves out a portion. Of about 120,000 clones listed, 87% were seen once; the top ten hold approximately 12%. Sequenced here: peripheral blood, sampled on day 0 of AZD1222 vaccination. The receptors come from an adult in good health. CDR3s include the opening cysteine and the closing phenylalanine or tryptophan. A D gene is named only where the DNA matches it firmly. The size of a clone is reported for some rows only, either as once, few or many, or as a class for expanded clones.

.	TRBV5-1	TRBD2	15	TRBJ2-1	CASSFQAGGYNEQFF	TGCGCCAGCAGCTTCCAAGCGGGAGGGTACAATGAGCAGTTCTTC
.	TRBV7-3	.	15	TRBJ2-7	CASSLSGHGPYEQYF	TGTGCCAGCAGCTTATCGGGCCATGGGCCCTACGAGCAGTACTTC
.	TRBV29-1	.	11	TRBJ1-5	CSVDYGGQQHF	TGCAGCGTTGATTACGGCGGACAGCAGCATTTT
.	TRBV6-6	.	16	TRBJ1-1	CASSYGGAVRYTEAFF	TGTGCCAGCAGTTACGGGGGGGCGGTTAGGTACACTGAAGCTTTCTTT
.	TRBV2	.	13	TRBJ1-2	CASSERANYGYTF	TGTGCCAGCAGCGAGCGGGCGAACTATGGCTACACCTTC
once	TRBV11-3	.	16	TRBJ2-1	CASSLGVGGIYNEQFF	TGTGCCAGCAGCTTAGGGGTTGGCGGGATCTACAATGAGCAGTTCTTC
.	TRBV6-2/TRBV6-3	TRBD2	15	TRBJ2-7	CASSKTSGPSGEQYF	TGTGCCAGCAGTAAGACTAGCGGTCCAAGCGGCGAGCAGTACTTC
.	TRBV5-1	.	16	TRBJ2-2	CASSSPVQGSTGELFF	TGCGCCAGCAGCTCCCCGGTACAGGGTAGCACCGGGGAGCTGTTTTTT
.	TRBV5-1	.	14	TRBJ2-5	CASSLGSVRETQYF	TGCGCCAGCAGCTTGGGGTCCGTACGTGAGACCCAGTACTTC
.	TRBV15	.	13	TRBJ2-3	CATSRDSRDTQYF	TGTGCCACCAGCAGAGATAGTAGAGATACGCAGTATTTT
.	TRBV28	TRBD1	12	TRBJ2-7	CASGQGVDEQYF	TGTGCCAGTGGGCAGGGGGTCGACGAGCAGTACTTC
.	TRBV15	TRBD1	15	TRBJ1-3	CATSGPGQARGTIYF	TGTGCCACCAGCGGTCCAGGACAGGCTAGAGGCACCATATATTTT
once	TRBV19	.	17	TRBJ1-3	CASSIVSVVSSGNTIYF	TGTGCCAGTAGTATTGTATCCGTGGTGAGCTCTGGAAACACCATATATTTT
.	TRBV13	.	15	TRBJ1-1	CASSLGWERNTEAFF	TGTGCCAGCAGCTTAGGCTGGGAGAGGAACACTGAAGCTTTCTTT
.	TRBV29-1	TRBD1	19	TRBJ1-5	CSVELGQGGTSWCNQPQHF	TGCAGCGTTGAACTTGGCCAGGGGGGGACCTCGTGGTGCAATCAGCCCCAGCATTTT
few	TRBV5-1	TRBD1	17	TRBJ1-2	CASSLGGQGQSNYGYTF	TGCGCCAGCAGCTTGGGGGGACAGGGTCAATCCAACTATGGCTACACCTTC
.	TRBV7-2	.	16	TRBJ1-1	CASSLGQGLSNTEAFF	TGTGCCAGCAGCTTGGGGCAGGGATTGAGTAACACTGAAGCTTTCTTT
.	TRBV2	.	14	TRBJ1-5	CASSVDSLNQPQHF	TGTGCCAGCAGTGTGGACAGCCTTAATCAGCCCCAGCATTTT
.	TRBV5-6	.	14	TRBJ2-7	CASSSGGPSYEQYF	TGTGCCAGCAGCTCGGGTGGCCCTTCCTACGAGCAGTACTTC
.	TRBV9	.	14	TRBJ2-3	CASSSGPDRDTQYF	TGTGCCAGCAGCTCCGGGCCCGACCGGGATACGCAGTATTTT
.	TRBV7-8	.	14	TRBJ2-5	CASSLGVSQETQYF	TGTGCCAGCAGCTTAGGCGTCAGCCAAGAGACCCAGTACTTC
.	TRBV19	.	15	TRBJ2-1	CASSTLAYSYNEQFF	TGTGCCAGTAGTACATTAGCGTACTCCTACAATGAGCAGTTCTTC
once	TRBV10-3	.	13	TRBJ1-2	CAISTGSSYGYTF	TGTGCCATCAGCACCGGGAGTAGTTATGGCTACACCTTC
.	TRBV5-6	.	17	TRBJ1-1	CASSPPSLLVENTEAFF	TGTGCCAGCAGTCCCCCGTCCCTTCTGGTAGAGAACACTGAAGCTTTCTTT
.	TRBV7-6	.	15	TRBJ2-5	CASSLNGGRQETQYF	TGTGCCAGCAGCTTAAACGGGGGGCGTCAGGAGACCCAGTACTTC
.	TRBV7-6	.	14	TRBJ1-4	CASSDRDNPEKLFF	TGTGCCAGCAGCGACCGGGACAACCCGGAAAAACTGTTTTTT
.	TRBV28	TRBD2	14	TRBJ2-3	CASTSGRRTDTQYF	TGTGCCAGCACGAGCGGGAGAAGAACAGATACGCAGTATTTT
.	TRBV11-2	.	14	TRBJ1-2	CASSLLTGNYGYTF	TGTGCCAGCAGCTTACTGACAGGAAACTATGGCTACACCTTC